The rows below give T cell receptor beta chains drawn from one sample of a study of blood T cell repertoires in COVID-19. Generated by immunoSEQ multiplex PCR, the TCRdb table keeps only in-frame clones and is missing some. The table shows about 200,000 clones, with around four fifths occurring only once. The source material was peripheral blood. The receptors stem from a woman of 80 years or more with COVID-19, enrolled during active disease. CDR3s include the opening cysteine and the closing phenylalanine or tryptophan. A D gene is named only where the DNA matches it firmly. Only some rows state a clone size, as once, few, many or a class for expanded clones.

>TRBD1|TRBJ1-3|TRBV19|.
CASTPRRGTDSSGNTIYF
TGTGCCAGTACTCCACGGCGCGGGACAGACTCTTCTGGAAACACCATATATTTT
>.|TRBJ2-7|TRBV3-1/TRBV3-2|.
CASSPGRGSYEQYF
TGTGCCAGCAGCCCTGGACGGGGGTCCTACGAGCAGTACTTC
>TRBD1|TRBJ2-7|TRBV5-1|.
CASRRDSLYEQYF
TGCGCCAGCAGACGGGACAGCCTCTACGAGCAGTACTTC
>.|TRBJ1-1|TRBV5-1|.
CASSSTTGTEAFF
TGCGCCAGCAGCTCCACGACCGGGACTGAAGCTTTCTTT
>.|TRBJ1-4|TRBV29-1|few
CSVGRGGEKLFF
TGCAGCGTTGGACGGGGAGGGGAAAAACTGTTTTTT
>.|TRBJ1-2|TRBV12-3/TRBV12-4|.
CASSPYAGGYTF
TGTGCCAGCAGCCCCTACGCGGGGGGCTACACCTTC
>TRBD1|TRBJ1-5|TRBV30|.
CAWQGDSNQPQHF
TGTGCCTGGCAGGGGGATAGCAATCAGCCCCAGCATTTT
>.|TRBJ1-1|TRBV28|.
CASKQGNTEAFF
TGTGCCAGTAAACAGGGGAACACTGAAGCTTTCTTT
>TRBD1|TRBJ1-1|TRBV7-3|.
CASASLMGQGEAFF
TGTGCCAGCGCCTCCCTTATGGGACAGGGCGAAGCTTTCTTT
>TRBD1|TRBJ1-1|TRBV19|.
CASSTLQGTPYTEAFF
TGTGCCAGTAGTACTTTACAGGGGACCCCATACACTGAAGCTTTCTTT
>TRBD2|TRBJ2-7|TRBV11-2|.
CASSFEPGLAGVYEQYF
TGTGCCAGCAGCTTCGAACCGGGACTAGCGGGAGTGTACGAGCAGTACTTC
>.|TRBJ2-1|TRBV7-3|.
CASSRSGTGTGNEQFF
TGTGCCAGCAGCCGAAGCGGGACAGGCACTGGGAATGAGCAGTTCTTC
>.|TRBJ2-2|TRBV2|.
CASSERGTGELFF
TGTGCCAGCTCCGAACGGGGCACCGGGGAGCTGTTTTTT
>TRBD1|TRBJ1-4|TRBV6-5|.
CASSRQGASEKLFF
TGTGCCAGCAGTAGGCAGGGGGCCAGTGAAAAACTGTTTTTT
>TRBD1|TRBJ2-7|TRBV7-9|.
CASGTEPYEQYF
TGTGCCTCCGGGACAGAACCCTACGAGCAGTACTTC
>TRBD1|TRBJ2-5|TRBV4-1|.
CASSRQGYQETQYF
TGCGCCAGCAGCCGACAGGGGTACCAAGAGACCCAGTACTTC
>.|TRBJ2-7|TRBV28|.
CASTIPGDGYEQYF
TGTGCCAGCACCATTCCAGGGGACGGCTACGAGCAGTACTTC
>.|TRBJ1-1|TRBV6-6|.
CAIQDGGWTEAFF
TGTGCCATACAGGATGGGGGGTGGACTGAAGCTTTCTTT
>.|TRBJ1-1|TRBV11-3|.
CASSLGEGEAFF
TGTGCCAGCAGCTTAGGCGAGGGAGAAGCTTTCTTT
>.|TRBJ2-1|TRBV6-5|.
CASRQGYNEQFF
TGTGCCAGCAGACAGGGCTACAATGAGCAGTTCTTC
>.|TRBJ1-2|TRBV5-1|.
CASSLPAGSNYGYTF
TGCGCCAGCAGCCTCCCGGCAGGGTCGAACTATGGCTACACCTTC
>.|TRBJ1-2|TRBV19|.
CASIPGHRESLNYGYTF
TGTGCCAGTATCCCTGGACATAGGGAAAGTTTAAACTATGGCTACACCTTC